A single sample is the source of the 20 T cell receptor beta chains below, sequenced in a study of cytomegalovirus exposure and HLA in healthy donors. The PCR ran on 60 Vbeta and 13 Jbeta primers. Some clones are missing from TCRdb's copy, which holds only in-frame ones; the method was immunoSEQ multiplex PCR. Among approximately 81,000 clones listed, around 76% were seen once. The sample comprised PBMCs. The origin of the receptors is a woman in her forties or fifties in good health and CMV-seropositive.

J is TRBJ2-3 and V is TRBV10-1; D is unclear. This CDR3 region has 15 residues. V dropped 6 bases and J dropped 4 bases, with 17 bases sitting between them. Germline lookup yields CDR1 WNHNN and CDR2 SYGVQD (reference sequence). The CDR3 coding sequence is TGCGCCAGCAGCGCACGCACAGACCGCGCAGATACGCAGTATTTT. As protein: CASSARTDRADTQYF.

This clone was recorded a few times. The chain has TRBV10-3 and TRBJ2-1; 8 nucleotides match TRBD2. Germline CDR1 reads ENHRY; CDR2 reads SYGVKD. The trim removed 4 bases at V and 5 bases at J, leaving 7 bases unmatched. The length of the CDR3 is 15 residues. As DNA, the CDR3 is TGTGCCATCAGTGTAGAGGTAGCGGGACACAATGAGCAGTTCTTC. Translating gives CAISVEVAGHNEQFF.

The chain links TRBV9 to TRBJ1-2, with TRBD1 matching over 11 bases. This CDR3 has 13 amino acids. Germline trimming cut 2 bases from V and 7 bases from J; bases unmatched to any gene: 1. CDR1 is SGDLS and CDR2 is YYNGEE in the germline V gene. This CDR3 reads CASSVGQGGGYTF. The DNA for the CDR3 is TGTGCCAGCAGCGTGGGACAGGGGGGTGGCTACACCTTC.

V usage is TRBV11-2 and J usage is TRBJ2-5; 11 nucleotides align to TRBD2. This CDR3 comprises 16 residues. Germline CDR1 reads SGHAT; CDR2 reads FQNNGV. The V gene end was trimmed by 5 bases and the J gene end by 2 bases; junction bases not matched to a gene: 7. In nucleotides, the CDR3 is TGTGCCAGCAGCCCCCTAGCGGGAGGTTGGCAAGAGACCCAGTACTTC. Translated, it gives CASSPLAGGWQETQYF.

This clone was seen more than once but under ten times. The gene calls are TRBV5-1 and TRBJ2-7; 9 nucleotides align to TRBD2. CDR3 length: 19 amino acids. In germline, CDR1 is SGHRS, CDR2 YFSETQ. With 4 bases clipped from V and 2 bases from J, the junction kept 19 bases outside the gene matches. CDR3 sequence reads: CASSGSAGGPGGGAYEQYF. DNA of the CDR3: TGCGCCAGCAGCGGGTCTGCGGGAGGGCCGGGTGGAGGCGCCTACGAGCAGTACTTC.

The CDR3 loop is CASSEDGAGPSQPQHF. The CDR3 DNA reads TGTGCCAGCAGTGAAGATGGGGCCGGTCCTTCCCAGCCCCAGCATTTT. This sequence joins TRBV6-1 and TRBJ1-5; D perhaps matches TRBD1 (5 bases). Trimming removed 1 base from V and 7 bases from J, with 17 bases in between. The CDR3 sequence is 16 residues long. CDR1 is MNHNS and CDR2 is SASEGT in the germline V gene.

The chain uses TRBV7-8 and TRBJ2-1; TRBD1 matches 11 bases. J lost 7 bases, V lost 5 bases, and 10 bases had no gene match. The CDR3 length is 16 residues. Germline lookup yields CDR1 SGHVS and CDR2 FQNEAQ. Here the CDR3 reads CASSTYGGTGGNEQFF. CDR3 coding DNA: TGTGCCAGCAGCACTTACGGTGGGACAGGGGGTAATGAGCAGTTCTTC.

This rearrangement joins TRBV6-5 to TRBJ2-1, with D hard to call. Deletions cut 4 bases from V and 7 bases from J, with 5 bases between. There are 11 residues in the CDR3. Germline V CDR1 and CDR2: MNHEY, SVGAGI. CDR3 loop: CASSFLNEQFF. CDR3 nucleotides: TGTGCCAGCAGTTTCCTTAATGAGCAGTTCTTC.

The gene calls are TRBV11-3 and TRBJ2-1; D possibly matches TRBD1 or TRBD2 (9 bases each). The CDR3 covers 17 residues. The germline V gene encodes CDR1 SGHNT and CDR2 YENEEA. Trimming cost V 3 bases and J 6 bases, with 21 bases left between them. The CDR3 nucleotides read TGTGCCAGCAGCTTGGGACAGGGTGGTAGCGGGAGCAATGAGCAGTTCTTC. Translation: CASSLGQGGSGSNEQFF.

A few counts support this clone. The chain joins TRBV28 to TRBJ2-3; 8 nucleotides align to TRBD1. Germline CDR1 reads MDHEN; CDR2 reads SYDVKM. The CDR3 runs 16 residues. The junction had 13 bases not matched to a gene; V was cut back by 5 bases and J by 6 bases. CDR3 sequence: CASSTMTGEYRDTQYF. The CDR3 coding sequence is TGTGCCAGCAGTACCATGACAGGGGAGTATAGGGATACGCAGTATTTT.

J is TRBJ2-3 and V is TRBV27; 11 positions agree with TRBD1. The CDR3 is made up of 18 amino acids. Germline V gives CDR1 MNHEY, CDR2 SMNVEV (reference sequence). V lost 5 bases, J lost 4 bases, and 14 bases stayed unmatched. The CDR3 nucleotides read TGTGCCAGCAGTCCGAAGAGGAGGGGACAGGGGGAAGCAGATACGCAGTATTTT. Residues: CASSPKRRGQGEADTQYF.

The V call is TRBV7-9, the J call TRBJ2-2; 11 bases map to TRBD2. The CDR3 runs 15 residues. Germline loops: CDR1 SEHNR, CDR2 FQNEAQ (reference sequence). V lost 5 bases and J lost 5; bases outside the gene matches: 4. The CDR3 spells CASSLGTSGTGELFF. Here the CDR3 DNA reads TGTGCCAGCAGCCTTGGGACTAGCGGAACCGGGGAGCTGTTTTTT.

This clone was counted between two and nine times. The V gene is TRBV6-5, the J gene TRBJ2-7, with D possibly being TRBD2 (5 bases). V shed 8 bases and J shed 6 bases, with 14 bases lying between them. This CDR3 is 12 amino acids long. Germline V gene sequence: CDR1 MNHEY, CDR2 SVGAGI. CDR3 sequence reads: CASSRRVGEQYF. The CDR3, as DNA: TGTGCCAGCTCGAGGCGGGTCGGCGAGCAGTACTTC.

The chain has TRBV5-6 and TRBJ2-3; perhaps TRBD2 as D (5 bases). V was cut by 2 bases and J by 4 bases, with 14 bases left in between. CDR1 is SGHDT, CDR2 YYEEEE, per germline. This CDR3 is 15 amino acids long. CDR3 sequence (DNA): TGTGCCAGCAGCTTCTCTAGCTGGGCCCCAGATACGCAGTATTTT. It codes for CASSFSSWAPDTQYF.

This clone was seen more than once but under ten times. The CDR3 region has the DNA TGTGCCAGCAGCTTGAACTACTACGAGCAGTACTTC. Its protein product is CASSLNYYEQYF. This chain joins TRBV11-3 and TRBJ2-7; D gene unclear. This CDR3 contains 12 residues. Trimming pared 3 bases from V and 3 bases from J, leaving 6 bases between. Germline CDR1 SGHNT, CDR2 YENEEA.

V is TRBV9 and J is TRBJ1-1; 7 bases are a match to TRBD1. The V gene end was trimmed by 4 bases and the J gene end by 3 bases; junction bases not matched to a gene: 12. Per the germline V gene, CDR1 is SGDLS and CDR2 is YYNGEE. This CDR3 contains 16 residues. CDR3 in amino acids: CASSPERGPWDTEAFF. The CDR3 DNA sequence: TGTGCCAGCAGCCCGGAAAGGGGGCCTTGGGACACTGAAGCTTTCTTT.

The chain combines TRBV9 with TRBJ1-1; D gene unclear. The CDR3 totals 13 residues. Trimming pared 3 bases from V and 3 bases from J, leaving 9 bases between. Germline CDR1 and CDR2: SGDLS and YYNGEE. This CDR3 is CASSGASDTEAFF. The CDR3 DNA reads TGTGCCAGCAGCGGGGCTTCGGACACTGAAGCTTTCTTT.

The J gene is TRBJ1-1, the V gene TRBV6-1; D gene uncertain. CDR1 and CDR2 (germline): MNHNS, SASEGT. Trimming stripped 4 bases from V and 4 bases from J, with 10 bases between. The CDR3 extends over 13 amino acids. The CDR3 loop is CASSVQVTTEAFF. The DNA for the CDR3 is TGTGCCAGCAGTGTGCAGGTAACCACTGAAGCTTTCTTT.

J is TRBJ1-3 and V is TRBV11-3, with 11 bases lining up with TRBD1. Germline V gene lookup returns CDR1 SGHNT and CDR2 YENEEA. J lost 4 bases, V lost 3 bases, and 2 bases had no gene match. CDR3 length equals 15 residues. The CDR3 here is CASSFGQGAGNTIYF. The DNA for the CDR3 is TGTGCCAGCAGCTTCGGACAGGGGGCAGGAAACACCATATATTTT.

The chain combines TRBV2 with TRBJ2-4; D is undetermined. Germline assignment: CDR1 SNHLY and CDR2 FYNNEI. Trimming shortened V by 4 bases and J by 0 bases, and 13 bases separated the two germline ends. This CDR3 contains 16 residues. CDR3 sequence (DNA): TGTGCCAGCAGTGGCGAGGCGGCCAGAGCCAAAAACATTCAGTACTTC. Its protein product is CASSGEAARAKNIQYF.